This T cell receptor beta chain was identified during a study of T cells in Graves' hyperthyroidism and ophthalmopathy. General study points: Most clonotypes that expanded in the thyroid above 0.001 also showed up in blood. Separation of ophthalmopathy from stable hyperthyroidism was achieved by a 13 V-J model.

Researchers amplified the TCR beta CDR3 regions from RNA transcripts. HTBI primers were used for first-round RT-PCR of the TCR CDR3. TCRdb redid the calling of the multiplex PCR reads with MiXCR, one entry per CDR3 protein. The table lists approximately 600,000 distinct CDR3 sequences, around 16% of them singletons. In regard to this clonotype: Its antigen is not known.

A patient was excluded if there was uncontrolled infection, other autoimmune disease, pregnancy or lactation. The germline V gene encodes CDR1 GTSNPN and CDR2 SVGIG (reference sequence). The length of the CDR3 is 20 residues. The V gene end was trimmed by 0 bases and the J gene end by 4 bases; junction bases not matched to a gene: 24. This TCR was recovered from a woman in her 30s with Graves' hyperthyroidism. This chain connects TRBV30 to TRBJ2-7; 7 bases map to TRBD2. Material: blood. CDR3 coding DNA: TGTGCCTGGAGTGTAAGAGGAAGGAAATTTGGGAGCGGGACTTCTTACGAGCAGTACTTC. Its protein is CAWSVRGRKFGSGTSYEQYF.